Sequencing of this TCR beta chain was carried out in a study of PD-L1 blockade in urothelial cancer. Whole-study context: Of about 29 patients, about 25 were males with bladder-origin urothelial cancer. Typically, measured as a median, blood samples had 140,000 or so T cells. Study-wide results and caveats: Durable-benefit patients expanded tumor-associated blood clones more at 3 weeks.

About this clone: Its target is unknown.

Measured with immunoSEQ multiplex PCR; TCRdb has only the in-frame clones, and not every one. The sample comprises 35,000 to 45,000 clones, 80% to 95% of which are singletons, and around 8% rests with the top ten. The TCR sequence derives from a man in his 70s with urothelial cancer. This sample comprised PBMCs, obtained around atezolizumab (anti-PD-L1) treatment.

The CDR3 loop is CAWTQGGGTGANVLTF. CDR3 sequence (DNA): TGTGCCTGGACCCAAGGGGGGGGAACTGGGGCCAACGTCCTGACTTTC. The rearrangement joins TRBV30 to TRBJ2-6, with D possibly TRBD2 on 7 matching bases. The CDR3 spans 16 residues. V shed 4 bases and J shed 2 bases, with 15 bases lying between them. Germline V gene data show CDR1 as GTSNPN and CDR2 as SVGIG (reference sequence).